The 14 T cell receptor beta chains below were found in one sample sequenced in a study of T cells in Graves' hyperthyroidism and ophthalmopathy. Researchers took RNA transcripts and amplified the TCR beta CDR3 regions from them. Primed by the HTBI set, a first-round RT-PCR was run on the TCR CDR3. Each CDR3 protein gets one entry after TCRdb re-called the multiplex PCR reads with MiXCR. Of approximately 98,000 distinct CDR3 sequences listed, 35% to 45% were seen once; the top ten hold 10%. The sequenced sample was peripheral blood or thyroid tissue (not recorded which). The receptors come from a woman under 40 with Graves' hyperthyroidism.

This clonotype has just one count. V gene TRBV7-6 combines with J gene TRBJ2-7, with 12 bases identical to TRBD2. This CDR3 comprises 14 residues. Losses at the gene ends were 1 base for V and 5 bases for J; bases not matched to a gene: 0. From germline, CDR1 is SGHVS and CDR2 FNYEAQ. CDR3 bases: TGTGCCAGCAGCTTAGGGACTAGCGGGAACGAGCAGTACTTC. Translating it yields CASSLGTSGNEQYF. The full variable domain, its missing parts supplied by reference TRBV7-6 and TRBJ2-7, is GAGVSQSPRYKVTKRGQDVALRCDPISGHVSLYWYRQALGQGPEFLTYFNYEAQQDKSGLPNDRFSAERPEGSISTLTIQRTEQRDSAMYRCASSLGTSGNEQYFGPGTRLTVT.

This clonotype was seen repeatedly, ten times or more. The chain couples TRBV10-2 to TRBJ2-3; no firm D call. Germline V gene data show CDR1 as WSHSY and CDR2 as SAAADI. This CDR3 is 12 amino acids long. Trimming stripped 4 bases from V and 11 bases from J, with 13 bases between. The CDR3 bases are TGCGCCAGCAGTGCTGAGCGAGAGATGCAGTATTTT. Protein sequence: CASSAEREMQYF.

CDR3 region: CASSPTPGRQFF. The CDR3 DNA follows: TGTGCCAGCAGCCCTACGCCGGGAAGGCAGTTCTTC. The chain has TRBV7-8 and TRBJ2-1; tentative D call: TRBD2 (5 bases). The ends were cut back, 5 bases at V and 12 bases at J, with 14 bases in the middle. Germline V gene lookup returns CDR1 SGHVS and CDR2 FQNEAQ. The CDR3 runs to 12 residues.

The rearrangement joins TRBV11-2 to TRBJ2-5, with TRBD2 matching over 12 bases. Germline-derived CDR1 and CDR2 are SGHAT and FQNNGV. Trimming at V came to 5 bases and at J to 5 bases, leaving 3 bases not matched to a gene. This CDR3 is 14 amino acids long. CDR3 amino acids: CASSTGTSGETQYF. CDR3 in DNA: TGTGCCAGCAGCACCGGGACTAGCGGGGAGACCCAGTACTTC.

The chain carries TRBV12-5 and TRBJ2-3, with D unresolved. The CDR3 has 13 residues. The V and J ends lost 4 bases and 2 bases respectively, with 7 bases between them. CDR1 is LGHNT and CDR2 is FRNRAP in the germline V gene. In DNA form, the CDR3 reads TGTGCTAGTGGTTCTCTAGACACAGATACGCAGTATTTT. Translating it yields CASGSLDTDTQYF. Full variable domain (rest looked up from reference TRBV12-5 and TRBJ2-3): DARVTQTPRHKVTEMGQEVTMRCQPILGHNTVFWYRQTMMQGLELLAYFRNRAPLDDSGMPKDRFSAEMPDATLATLKIQPSEPRDSAVYFCASGSLDTDTQYFGPGTRLTVL.

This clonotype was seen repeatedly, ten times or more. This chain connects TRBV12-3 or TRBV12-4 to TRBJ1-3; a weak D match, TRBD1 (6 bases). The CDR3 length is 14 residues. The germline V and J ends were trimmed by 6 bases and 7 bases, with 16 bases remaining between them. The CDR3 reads CASSTRDRWNTIYF. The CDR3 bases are TGTGCCAGCAGCACCCGCGACAGGTGGAACACCATATATTTT.

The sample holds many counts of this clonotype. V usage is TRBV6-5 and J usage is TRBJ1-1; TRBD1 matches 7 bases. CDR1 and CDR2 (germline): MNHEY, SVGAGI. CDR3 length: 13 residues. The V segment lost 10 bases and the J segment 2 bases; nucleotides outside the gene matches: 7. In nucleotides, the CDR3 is TGTGCCACCAACCAGGGGGGAAACACTGAAGCTTTCTTT. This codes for CATNQGGNTEAFF.

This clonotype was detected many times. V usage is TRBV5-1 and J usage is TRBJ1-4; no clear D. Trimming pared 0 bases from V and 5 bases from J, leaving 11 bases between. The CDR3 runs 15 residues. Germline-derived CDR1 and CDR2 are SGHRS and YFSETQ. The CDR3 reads CASSLEGHTNEKLFF. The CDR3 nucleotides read TGCGCCAGCAGCTTGGAAGGGCATACCAATGAAAAACTGTTTTTT.

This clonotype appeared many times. Here the CDR3 reads CASSSQAVSGNTIYF. The CDR3 DNA reads TGTGCCAGCAGCTCCCAGGCCGTCTCTGGAAACACCATATATTTT. This rearrangement joins TRBV7-9 to TRBJ1-3; D gene unclear. CDR1 and CDR2 from the germline V gene are SEHNR and FQNEAQ (reference sequence). The CDR3 sequence is 15 residues long. Trimming cost V 4 bases and J 0 bases, with 10 bases left between them.

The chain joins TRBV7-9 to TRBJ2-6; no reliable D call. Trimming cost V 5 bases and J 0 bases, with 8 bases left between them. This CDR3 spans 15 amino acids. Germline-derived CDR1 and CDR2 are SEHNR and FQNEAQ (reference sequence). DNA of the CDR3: TGTGCCAGCAGCCTCCTCCCCTCTGGGGCCAACGTCCTGACTTTC. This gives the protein CASSLLPSGANVLTF. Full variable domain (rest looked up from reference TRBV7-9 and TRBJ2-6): DTGVSQNPRHKITKRGQNVTFRCDPISEHNRLYWYRQTLGQGPEFLTYFQNEAQLEKSRLLSDRFSAERPKGSFSTLEIQRTEQGDSAMYLCASSLLPSGANVLTFGAGSRLTVL.

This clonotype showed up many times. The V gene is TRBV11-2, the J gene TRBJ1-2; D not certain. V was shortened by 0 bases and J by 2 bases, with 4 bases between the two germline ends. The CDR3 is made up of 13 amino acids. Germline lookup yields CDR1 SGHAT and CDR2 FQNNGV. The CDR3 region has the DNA TGTGCCAGCAGCTTAGAGGGGAACTATGGCTACACCTTC. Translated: CASSLEGNYGYTF.

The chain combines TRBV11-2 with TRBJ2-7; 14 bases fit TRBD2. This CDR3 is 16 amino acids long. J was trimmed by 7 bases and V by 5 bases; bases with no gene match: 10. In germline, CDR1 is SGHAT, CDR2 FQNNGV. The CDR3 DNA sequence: TGTGCCAGCAGCACCGGGACTAGCGGGAGAACAGAAGAGCAGTACTTC. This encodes CASSTGTSGRTEEQYF.

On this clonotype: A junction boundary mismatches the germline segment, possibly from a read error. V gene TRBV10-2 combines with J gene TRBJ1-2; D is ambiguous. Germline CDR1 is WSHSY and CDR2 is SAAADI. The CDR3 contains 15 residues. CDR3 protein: CTSSEAAGTNYGYTF. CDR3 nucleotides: TGCACCAGCAGTGAGGCGGCGGGGACTAACTATGGCTACACCTTC.

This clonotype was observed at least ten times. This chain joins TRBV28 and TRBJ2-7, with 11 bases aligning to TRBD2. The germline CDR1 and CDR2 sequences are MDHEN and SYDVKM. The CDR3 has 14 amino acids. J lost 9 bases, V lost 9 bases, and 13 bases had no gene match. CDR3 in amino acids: CASKFAGSGRAQYF. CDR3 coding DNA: TGTGCCAGTAAATTTGCGGGTAGCGGGAGGGCGCAGTACTTC.